The 10 T cell receptor beta chains below come from one sample, sequenced in a study of metastatic and nonmetastatic thyroid tumors. Nobody among the patients had been given any treatment before thyroid surgery. Using MiXCR, TCRdb reanalyzed the PCR reads. The sample contains approximately 28,000 clones, approximately 19% of which appear only once. The specimen was blood. All receptors derive from a female donor with papillary thyroid cancer or a benign thyroid nodule (not recorded which). Some clones in this sample may be carry-over from other donors' samples.

This clone has ten or more counts. J is TRBJ1-1 and V is TRBV7-2; D unresolved. The germline V gene has CDR1 SGHTA and CDR2 FQGNSA. CDR3 size: 12 residues. V lost 8 bases and J 7 bases, leaving 14 bases between the germline ends. In DNA form, the CDR3 reads TGTGCCAGCGCCCGAAAGGACTTTGAAGCTTTCTTT. Protein sequence: CASARKDFEAFF.

This clone came up many times. This chain links TRBV5-1 with TRBJ1-5, with D tentatively TRBD1 (6 bases). Germline lookup yields CDR1 SGHRS and CDR2 YFSETQ. Trimming removed 0 bases at V and 7 bases at J, with 14 bases between. This CDR3 is built from 15 residues. The CDR3 DNA reads as TGCGCCAGCAGCTTGGCCCCAGGGGCTGTGCAGCCCCAGCATTTT. It encodes CASSLAPGAVQPQHF.

This clone is deemed medium-sized. The V and J genes are TRBV19 and TRBJ1-2, with D possibly matching TRBD1 (5 bases). V was shortened by 6 bases and J by 1 base, with 21 bases between the two germline ends. The CDR3 is 17 amino acids. CDR1 is LNHDA, CDR2 SQIVND, per germline (reference sequence). The CDR3 loop is CASSRGTHSGFNYGYTF. The CDR3 nucleotides are TGTGCCAGTAGCCGTGGGACCCACTCGGGGTTTAACTATGGCTACACCTTC.

This clone has more than one count but fewer than ten. The V call is TRBV6-2 or TRBV6-3, the J call TRBJ1-4, with D possibly being TRBD1 (5 bases). The length of the CDR3 is 14 residues. V dropped 4 bases and J dropped 2 bases, with 8 bases sitting between them. Germline assignment: CDR1 MNHEY and CDR2 SVGEGT. The CDR3 DNA reads TGTGCCAGCAGTTTGGGGGGGACTAATGAAAAACTGTTTTTT. This gives the protein CASSLGGTNEKLFF.

This clone was detected ten times or more. This chain connects TRBV6-6 to TRBJ2-5; TRBD2 matches at 11 bases. CDR3 length equals 18 residues. V lost 0 bases, J lost 5 bases, and 11 bases stayed unmatched. The V gene's germline CDR1 is MNHNY and CDR2 SVGAGI (reference sequence). The CDR3: CASSYSASTSGGGETQYF. In nucleotides, the CDR3 is TGTGCCAGCAGTTACTCGGCGTCAACTAGCGGGGGAGGTGAGACCCAGTACTTC.

This clone was seen a few times. The rearrangement links TRBV10-2 to TRBJ2-3; 9 positions match TRBD1. CDR3 length: 13 amino acids. J gave up 5 bases and V 10 bases, and 7 bases lay outside the gene matches. The germline CDR1 and CDR2 sequences are WSHSY and SAAADI. The CDR3 DNA reads as TGCGCCACCAACAGGGGGCCGGGAGATACGCAGTATTTT. Residues: CATNRGPGDTQYF.

This clone has a count of ten or more. The gene calls are TRBV10-2 and TRBJ1-1; weak D call: TRBD1 (5 bases). There are 14 residues in the CDR3. The V gene's germline CDR1 is WSHSY and CDR2 SAAADI. V lost 7 bases, J lost 1 base, and 13 bases lay in between. DNA for the CDR3: TGCGCCAGCATGGGGGATTTGGGGAACACTGAAGCTTTCTTT. This sequence encodes CASMGDLGNTEAFF.

This clone ranks as medium-sized (0.01 to 0.1%). CDR3 sequence (DNA): TGTGCCAGCATATCAGGGGGCGAATATGGCTACACCTTC. As protein: CASISGGEYGYTF. The chain recombines TRBV6-1 with TRBJ1-2; TRBD1 aligns across 8 bases. Germline V gene lookup returns CDR1 MNHNS and CDR2 SASEGT. The CDR3 is 13 residues long. V trimming: 7 bases; J trimming: 5 bases; junction bases outside the gene matches: 6.

The gene calls are TRBV6-2 or TRBV6-3 and TRBJ2-1, with TRBD2 matching 14 bases. The germline CDR1 and CDR2 sequences are MNHEY and SVGEGT. This CDR3 contains 17 residues. The J segment lost 4 bases and the V segment lost 6 bases, leaving 8 bases of the junction unmatched. For the CDR3, the DNA is TGTGCCAGCAGGACTAGCGGGGGGGCCAAGGCGTACAATGAGCAGTTCTTC. This gives the protein CASRTSGGAKAYNEQFF.

This clone was seen more than once but under ten times. The CDR3 ends on some other residue instead of the conserved phenylalanine or tryptophan, so this is likely a read error. Other DNA sequences in the same sample also yield this CDR3. The genes are TRBV6-2 or TRBV6-3 and TRBJ1-1, with D possibly being TRBD1 (6 bases). Germline CDR1 MNHEY, CDR2 SVGEGT. V was trimmed by 7 bases and J by 4 bases, leaving 16 bases between them. CDR3 length: 14 amino acids. CDR3 bases: TGTGCCAGCAAAACAGACAGGCTCGCCACTGAAGCTTTCCTT. Residues: CASKTDRLATEAFL.